This TCR beta chain is drawn from a study of PD-L1 blockade in urothelial cancer (dated 2017 in TCRdb). About the full investigation: Therapy was started at some point between 2013 and 2015 for all patients, and atezolizumab 1,200 mg was administered intravenously every 3 weeks. In the same patients who had TCR sequencing, pretreatment tumors also underwent whole exome sequencing and RNA sequencing. A median of 141,255 T cells and around 81,000 unique TCRs was obtained from blood samples, and a median clonality of 0.080 was observed. Pretreatment tumor samples, along with matched peripheral blood serially collected before and after atezolizumab treatment, were subjected to TCR sequencing. The study, an exploratory multi-omic analysis, examined somatic, immune and clinical correlates of response to PD-L1 blockade with atezolizumab in urothelial cancer. Blood samples were analyzed at 3 weeks after treatment start (second dose) and at 6 weeks after treatment start. About 90% of the 29 patients were males with bladder-origin urothelial cancer, and about 65% of the roughly 30 reported a prior smoking history. Durable clinical benefit was achieved by nine patients and was not achieved by 20 patients. Patients had an ECOG performance status of 0 or 1 and had received between 0 and 3 prior chemotherapy regimens. Some 30 patients had pretreatment blood TCR-seq, about 25 had at least one posttreatment blood collection, and about 25 had tumor TCR-seq. Durable clinical benefit was defined as a progression-free survival longer than 6 months, and TCR features were additionally tested against progression-free survival and overall survival. General conclusions and limits of the study: Because the sample size was small (n ≈ 30) and many exploratory analyses were performed, the results are intended to be hypothesis-generating. Greater expansion of tumor-associated TCR clones in peripheral blood 3 weeks after the start of treatment was observed in patients with durable benefit (n of about 20, p = 0.022). A pretreatment peripheral blood TCR clonality below the median was linked to improved progression-free and overall survival.

The CDR3, cysteine through phenylalanine, is 12 amino acids long. Here the CDR3 DNA is all that survives: 36 bases in frame from base 1. Sequences SQVTM (CDR1) and ANQGSEA (CDR2) are obtained from the germline V gene. Clipping removes 7 bases from V and 3 bases from J, with 1 as the unmatched junction base count. The cohort included roughly 29 patients with locally advanced or metastatic urothelial carcinoma who were treated at Memorial Sloan Kettering on a trial protocol. Peripheral blood mononuclear cells were collected pretreatment and during treatment, with between 1 and 8 total time points per patient. The Qiagen DNeasy Blood extraction kit was used to purify genomic DNA from total PBMCs and tumor samples. Collected pretreatment and during treatment, PBMCs were isolated and stored as previously described. Each PCR received spiked-in synthetic TCR analog templates so that absolute template abundance could be estimated from read counts. TCRbeta CDR3 regions were amplified from genomic DNA with bias-controlled V and J gene primers using the immunoSEQ assay. Rearranged TCRbeta segments were sequenced at approximately 20X coverage. The study's processing was this. Clustering was used to correct sequencing errors, and CDR3s were annotated against IMGT to assign V, D and J genes. Only productive TCRbeta rearrangements were used in downstream analyses, excluding out-of-frame or stop-codon sequences. Clonality was computed as one minus Shannon entropy normalized by the log of the number of unique productive sequences. Clones differing between time points or between blood and tumor were identified by Fisher's exact test with Benjamini-Hochberg correction at adjusted p below 0.01. TCRdb took over this immuneACCESS table, retaining in-frame rearrangements with V and J assigned. Such tables are incomplete; in checked studies, under half of the missing clones stem from an unresolved V gene, and the remainder is unexplained. Clone size and the V and J calls come from that table; the DNA yielded D and trimming. In this sample the table shows 85,000 to 90,000 clones, roughly nine tenths of which occur a single time. The leading ten clones occupy roughly 9.4% of the sample.

As regards this clone: Its antigen remains undetermined. No base quality information exists; no much larger clone differs at one position.

The sequencing used PBMCs, collected around atezolizumab (anti-PD-L1) treatment. This clonotype was sampled from a man aged 60 to 75 with urothelial cancer. This chain is built from TRBV29-1 and TRBJ2-7; 12 of the junction bases match TRBD2. CDR3 loop: CSGLAGDYEQYF. The nucleotide sequence is TGCAGCGGACTAGCGGGAGACTACGAGCAGTACTTC.